These 13 T cell receptor beta chains share one sample of origin, sequenced in a study of T cells in Graves' hyperthyroidism and ophthalmopathy (dated by TCRdb to the late 2010s). Library preparation used multiplex PCR. The sample was run on an Illumina HiSeq 2000. The TCR beta CDR3 regions were amplified from RNA transcripts. For the first round of RT-PCR on the TCR CDR3, the HTBI primer set was used together with the Qiagen OneStep RT-PCR kit. The public reads were quality trimmed at Q25 with fastp and then assembled into clones with MiXCR by TCRdb, keeping productive beta chains. Identical CDR3 protein sequences are pooled into one entry, listed with their most common genes and DNA. A total of roughly 250,000 distinct CDR3 sequences appear in this sample, roughly 15% of them only once. The ten largest clonotypes hold around 28% of the sample. The specimen was blood. The source of these receptors is a woman aged 18-35 years with Graves' ophthalmopathy.

This clonotype appeared many times. The chain has TRBV5-4 and TRBJ2-4, with D possibly matching TRBD2 (5 bases). V was shortened by 0 bases and J by 1 base, with 8 bases between the two germline ends. The germline gives CDR1 SGHNT, CDR2 YYREEE (reference sequence). The CDR3 loop spans 15 amino acids. CDR3 nucleotides: TGTGCCAGCAGCTTGGAGTCGGGGGCCAAAAACATTCAGTACTTC. Protein product: CASSLESGAKNIQYF.

This clonotype was counted ten times or more. The chain joins TRBV6-4 to TRBJ1-1; D ambiguous. The CDR3 has 13 residues. CDR1 and CDR2 from the germline V gene are MRHNA and SNTAGT. V was cut by 4 bases and J by 1 base, with 7 bases left in between. Written as DNA, the CDR3 is TGTGCCAGCAGTGCGGAGCAGAACACTGAAGCTTTCTTT. This gives the protein CASSAEQNTEAFF.

The sample holds many counts of this clonotype. The rearrangement uses TRBV15 and TRBJ2-1; D could derive from TRBD1 or TRBD2 (5 bases each). V was cut by 1 base and J by 10 bases, with 17 bases left in between. CDR1 is LNHNV, CDR2 YYDKDF, per germline (reference sequence). This CDR3 comprises 15 residues. The CDR3 sequence is CATSRAQGVKREQFF. The CDR3 DNA reads TGTGCCACCAGCAGAGCGCAGGGAGTCAAGCGGGAGCAGTTCTTC.

This clonotype was recorded many times. This chain connects TRBV6-1 to TRBJ2-3; possibly TRBD2 for D (6 bases). CDR3 length: 11 amino acids. The germline V gene encodes CDR1 MNHNS and CDR2 SASEGT. Between the trimmed V and J ends, which lost 6 bases and 8 bases, there was a span of 9 bases. The chain's CDR3 is CASRKGGTQYF. In nucleotides, the CDR3 is TGTGCCAGCAGGAAGGGAGGTACGCAGTATTTT.

This clonotype showed up many times. The chain uses TRBV7-2 and TRBJ2-1; 7 bases agree with TRBD2. Looked up from germline, CDR1 is SGHTA and CDR2 is FQGNSA. V was clipped by 1 base and J by 2 bases; unmatched bases: 2. This CDR3 spans 15 amino acids. For the CDR3, the DNA is TGTGCCAGCAGCTTAGGGGGAGGGCCCTACAATGAGCAGTTCTTC. This encodes CASSLGGGPYNEQFF.

The sample holds many counts of this clonotype. The rearrangement joins TRBV3-1 to TRBJ2-2; no definite D call. The CDR3 contains 17 residues. The V end was cut by 0 bases, the J end by 5 bases, with 16 bases between. CDR1 and CDR2 from the germline V gene are LGHDT and YNNKEL (reference sequence). The CDR3 protein is CASSQERFSVITGELFF. The CDR3 DNA is TGTGCCAGCAGCCAAGAAAGGTTCAGCGTGATAACCGGGGAGCTGTTTTTT.

The table lists this clonotype with many counts. The chain uses TRBV27 and TRBJ1-6, with unresolved D. Per the germline V gene, CDR1 is MNHEY and CDR2 is SMNVEV (reference sequence). There are 15 residues in the CDR3. With 3 bases removed from V and 5 bases from J, the gap between germline ends came to 11 bases. In DNA, the CDR3 is TGTGCCAGCAGTTTGGCGGCCAGGCATAATTCACCCCTCCACTTT. Residues: CASSLAARHNSPLHF.

This clonotype was counted many times. This rearrangement joins TRBV7-2 to TRBJ2-1, with 9 bases lining up with TRBD1. This CDR3 spans 13 amino acids. The ends lost 5 bases at V and 10 bases at J; junction bases unmatched: 6. Germline CDR1 and CDR2: SGHTA and FQGNSA. CDR3: CASSAGQGYEQFF. The CDR3 DNA follows: TGTGCCAGCAGCGCGGGACAGGGTTACGAGCAGTTCTTC.

This clonotype came up once. One base away lies a much larger clone, so this may be a sequencing read error. The chain joins TRBV6-4 to TRBJ1-1; perhaps TRBD1 as D (6 bases). CDR1 and CDR2 from the germline V gene are MRHNA and SNTAGT. The length of the CDR3 is 14 residues. CDR3 in DNA: TGTGTCAGCGCGGAGGACTGGGGGCGTGTGTTAGCTTTCTTT. Amino acids: CVSAEDWGRVLAFF.

The J gene is TRBJ1-4, the V gene TRBV27; D is uncertain. CDR3 length: 14 amino acids. Germline lookup yields CDR1 MNHEY and CDR2 SMNVEV (reference sequence). Trimming took 3 bases from V and 4 from J, leaving 9 bases between them. This chain's CDR3 is CASSFPLNNEKLFF. The CDR3 region has the DNA TGTGCCAGCAGTTTTCCACTGAATAATGAAAAACTGTTTTTT. Full variable domain (outside the CDR3, taken from reference TRBV27 and TRBJ1-4): EAQVTQNPRYLITVTGKKLTVTCSQNMNHEYMSWYRQDPGLGLRQIYYSMNVEVTDKGDVPEGYKVSRKEKRNFPLILESPSPNQTSLYFCASSFPLNNEKLFFGSGTQLSVL.

This clonotype was seen many times. This chain uses TRBV3-1 with TRBJ1-2; D call uncertain. The CDR3 consists of 14 residues. The germline CDR1 and CDR2 sequences are LGHDT and YNNKEL (reference sequence). Trimming cost V 4 bases and J 8 bases, with 17 bases left between them. CDR3 in DNA: TGTGCCAGCAGCCCTGGACTGCGGAGAGAAGGCTACACCTTC. It translates to CASSPGLRREGYTF.

The V and J genes are TRBV10-2 and TRBJ2-1; 8 positions match TRBD1. The trim removed 6 bases at V and 8 bases at J, leaving 12 bases unmatched. From germline, CDR1 is WSHSY and CDR2 SAAADI. This CDR3 contains 15 residues. The CDR3 reads CASSLLRTGSYEQFF. CDR3 DNA sequence: TGCGCCAGCAGCCTATTAAGGACAGGGAGTTATGAGCAGTTCTTC.

This clonotype was recorded many times. The genes are TRBV4-1 and TRBJ1-1; the D is unclear. The CDR3 extends over 14 amino acids. Trimming pared 1 base from V and 0 bases from J, leaving 6 bases between. The germline CDR1 and CDR2 sequences are MGHRA and YSYEKL. CDR3 coding DNA: TGCGCCAGCAGCCAAGGAACAATGAACACTGAAGCTTTCTTT. Its protein product is CASSQGTMNTEAFF.